The 10 T cell receptor beta chains below were found in one sample sequenced in a study of beta chain features in type 1 diabetes. Whole-study results and caveats: All four CD4+ subsets of Type 1 diabetes patients contained TCRB CDR3s that were moderately but significantly shorter.

Sequencing targeted expressed TCRB transcripts, as all isolated RNA had been reverse transcribed. Using immunoSEQ multiplex PCR, the repertoire was profiled, and TCRdb retains in-frame clones only, with some absent. The table lists some 360,000 clones, roughly 9.8% of them singletons. These receptors have no identified antigens. Material: central memory CD4+ T cells from blood. The source is a man younger than 40 with type 1 diabetes.

This clone was found a few times. The rearrangement links TRBV18 to TRBJ2-3, with 7 positions matching TRBD1. Germline CDR1 and CDR2: KGHSH and LQKENI. The CDR3 sequence is 15 residues long. The trim removed 3 bases at V and 3 bases at J, leaving 6 bases unmatched. The CDR3 spells CASSPGTELTDTQYF. In nucleotides, the CDR3 is TGTGCCAGCTCACCCGGGACAGAACTTACAGATACGCAGTATTTT.

The chain links TRBV5-6 to TRBJ2-7, with unresolved D. CDR1 and CDR2 from the germline V gene are SGHDT and YYEEEE. The CDR3 loop spans 15 amino acids. V lost 0 bases to trimming and J lost 5 bases, with 15 bases between them. In DNA, the CDR3 is TGTGCCAGCAGCTTGGGCCCTGCCCGGGTTCACGAGCAGTACTTC. The encoded protein is CASSLGPARVHEQYF.

The rearrangement links TRBV7-9 to TRBJ2-5; D may correspond to TRBD1 or TRBD2 (5 bases each). Trimming left V 0 bases short and J 4 bases short, with 6 bases between. This CDR3 is 13 amino acids long. Germline assignment: CDR1 SEHNR and CDR2 FQNEAQ (reference sequence). The CDR3 is CASSLAGGETQYF. The CDR3 DNA reads as TGTGCCAGCAGCTTAGCTGGGGGAGAGACCCAGTACTTC.

The chain has TRBV11-1 and TRBJ2-7; 11 bases agree with TRBD2. Germline V CDR1 and CDR2: SGHAT, FQDESV (reference sequence). CDR3 length equals 17 residues. Trimming removed 5 bases from V and 5 bases from J; junction bases left unmatched: 14. The CDR3 DNA is TGTGCCAGCAGCCGACTTACCTTAGCGGGAGGGCCGGACGAGCAGTACTTC. Translated: CASSRLTLAGGPDEQYF.

This clone was detected only a few times. The rearrangement joins TRBV7-2 to TRBJ1-2, with D perhaps matching TRBD1 (5 bases). V lost 1 base, J lost 6 bases, and 12 bases lay in between. Germline CDR1 SGHTA, CDR2 FQGNSA. The CDR3 covers 14 residues. This CDR3 is CASSLVDRKNGYTF. For the CDR3, the DNA is TGTGCCAGCAGCTTAGTAGACAGAAAGAATGGCTACACCTTC.

Only a few counts were recorded for this clone. The chain carries TRBV7-9 and TRBJ2-1; 10 nucleotides agree with TRBD2. This CDR3 spans 14 amino acids. J lost 8 bases, V lost 4 bases, and 5 bases had no gene match. The V gene's germline CDR1 is SEHNR and CDR2 FQNEAQ (reference sequence). The CDR3 DNA is TGTGCCAGCAGCTGGAGCGGGAGGGCGGATGAGCAGTTCTTC. As protein: CASSWSGRADEQFF.

This clone was recorded many times. This chain links TRBV7-9 with TRBJ2-5; D gene uncertain. Trimming removed 7 bases at V and 4 bases at J, with 7 bases between. The CDR3 loop spans 11 amino acids. The germline V gene encodes CDR1 SEHNR and CDR2 FQNEAQ (reference sequence). The CDR3 nucleotides are TGTGCCAGCACCCACCGAGAGACCCAGTACTTC. This encodes CASTHRETQYF. Full variable domain (remainder filled in from reference TRBV7-9 and TRBJ2-5): DTGVSQNPRHKITKRGQNVTFRCDPISEHNRLYWYRQTLGQGPEFLTYFQNEAQLEKSRLLSDRFSAERPKGSFSTLEIQRTEQGDSAMYLCASTHRETQYFGPGTRLLVL.

This clone has just a few counts. This chain uses TRBV7-2 with TRBJ2-2; D not certain. V lost 1 base and J 1 base, leaving 10 bases between the germline ends. The germline gives CDR1 SGHTA, CDR2 FQGNSA. This CDR3 comprises 16 residues. CDR3 region: CASSLDVRRNTGELFF. CDR3 coding DNA: TGTGCCAGCAGCTTAGATGTCAGGAGGAACACCGGGGAGCTGTTTTTT.

The chain links TRBV7-9 to TRBJ2-5; possible D gene TRBD2, 5 bases. This CDR3 contains 15 residues. V shed 5 bases and J shed 1 base, with 14 bases lying between them. Germline CDR1 and CDR2: SEHNR and FQNEAQ (reference sequence). Written as DNA, the CDR3 is TGTGCCAGCAGCCTCGGCGAGGGCGGCCAAGAGACCCAGTACTTC. It translates to CASSLGEGGQETQYF.

The rearrangement uses TRBV7-9 and TRBJ1-5; TRBD1 matches at 7 bases. Germline trimming cut 3 bases from V and 3 bases from J; bases unmatched to any gene: 5. CDR3 size: 15 residues. Germline CDR1 reads SEHNR; CDR2 reads FQNEAQ (reference sequence). The CDR3 region has the DNA TGTGCCAGCAGCTTGGAGGGGACAGACAATCAGCCCCAGCATTTT. It translates to CASSLEGTDNQPQHF. The whole variable domain, remainder taken from reference TRBV7-9 and TRBJ1-5, is DTGVSQNPRHKITKRGQNVTFRCDPISEHNRLYWYRQTLGQGPEFLTYFQNEAQLEKSRLLSDRFSAERPKGSFSTLEIQRTEQGDSAMYLCASSLEGTDNQPQHFGDGTRLSIL.